This TCR beta chain was captured in a study of shared clonotypes between healthy human individuals. Using immunoSEQ multiplex PCR, the repertoire was profiled, and TCRdb retains in-frame clones only, with some absent. The data show under 1,900,000 clones, roughly 98.5% seen once. CDR1 and CDR2 (germline): SGHTA, FQGNSA. This CDR3 contains 17 residues. V was clipped by 3 bases and J by 3 bases, with 21 bases between them. The sequence came from a man in his thirties or forties in good health. The sample taken for sequencing was naive CD4+ T cells sorted from blood. The subset here: CD45RA+ positively selected. The V call is TRBV7-2, the J call TRBJ2-7; D unresolved. CDR3 coding DNA: TGTGCCAGCAGCTTCCCTTCTCGCCTGCTGGGCTACTACGAGCAGTACTTC. It encodes CASSFPSRLLGYYEQYF. Full variable domain (rest looked up from reference TRBV7-2 and TRBJ2-7): GAGVSQSPSNKVTEKGKDVELRCDPISGHTALYWYRQSLGQGLEFLIYFQGNSAPDKSGLPSDRFSAERTGGSVSTLTIQRTQQEDSAVYLCASSFPSRLLGYYEQYFGPGTRLTVT.